Each of the 28 T cell receptor beta chains below was sequenced from the same sample in a study of T cells in localized non-small cell lung cancer. The protocol was immunoSEQ multiplex PCR, while the TCRdb copy is restricted to in-frame clones and leaves out a portion. The sample has 45,000 to 70,000 clones; about nine tenths are singletons. The starting material was peripheral blood, obtained before any cancer treatment. The receptor source for this set is a woman aged 35 to 70 with stage I lung adenocarcinoma.

The rearrangement links TRBV21-1 to TRBJ1-4; the table's D call TRBD1 went unverified against the DNA. TRBV21-1 has pseudogene status. The CDR3 consists of 17 residues. The CDR3 region has the DNA TGTGCCAGCAGCGTGCAGACAGGGGAAGACGCTAATGAAAAACTGTTTTTT. Amino acid sequence: CASSVQTGEDANEKLFF.

This chain connects TRBV21-1 to TRBJ2-2; whether TRBD1, the table's D call, matches the DNA was not checked. TRBV21-1 is reported as a pseudogene. CDR3 size: 15 residues. The DNA of the CDR3 is TGTGCTAATATTTCGGGACAGACGAACACCGGGGAGCTGTTTTTT. Amino acid sequence: CANISGQTNTGELFF.

The rearrangement links TRBV5-6 to TRBJ2-3; possibly TRBD2 for D (6 bases). Per the germline V gene, CDR1 is SGHDT and CDR2 is YYEEEE. The CDR3 is 18 residues long. V lost 1 base to trimming and J lost 0 bases, with 18 bases between them. Here the CDR3 DNA reads TGTGCCAGCAGCTTGAATCTACGTAGCGGTGCTAGCACAGATACGCAGTATTTT. It translates to CASSLNLRSGASTDTQYF.

V gene TRBV5-6 combines with J gene TRBJ1-4; D unresolved. The CDR3 sequence is 14 residues long. CDR1 SGHDT and CDR2 YYEEEE come from the germline V gene. V lost 2 bases and J 8 bases, leaving 13 bases between the germline ends. In DNA form, the CDR3 reads TGTGCCAGCAGCTTCGGAAGGGCGGGGGAAAAACTGTTTTTT. This encodes CASSFGRAGEKLFF.

The V call is TRBV16, the J call TRBJ1-5; D unclear. V lost 3 bases and J lost 0, with 6 bases in between. The CDR3 runs to 14 residues. The germline V gene encodes CDR1 KGHSY and CDR2 FQNENV. The CDR3 reads CASSQGNSNQPQHF. CDR3 nucleotides: TGTGCCAGCAGCCAGGGCAATAGCAATCAGCCCCAGCATTTT.

This clone was found a few times. V is TRBV4-3 and J is TRBJ2-1, with TRBD2 matching over 13 bases. This CDR3 has 17 amino acids. With V trimmed by 4 bases and J by 4 bases, 7 bases remained unmatched. The germline gives CDR1 LGHNA, CDR2 YSLEER. The CDR3 reads CASSRGLAGAGYNEQFF. The CDR3 coding sequence is TGCGCCAGCAGCCGCGGACTAGCGGGGGCGGGGTACAATGAGCAGTTCTTC.

Only a few counts were recorded for this clone. The rearrangement uses TRBV5-6 and TRBJ1-6; possible D gene TRBD1, 5 bases. Trimming removed 4 bases from V and 10 bases from J, with 12 bases in between. The V gene's germline CDR1 is SGHDT and CDR2 YYEEEE. The length of the CDR3 is 13 residues. The DNA of the CDR3 is TGTGCCAGCAGCCCCCAAAGGGGCTCACCCCTCCACTTT. Its translation is CASSPQRGSPLHF.

The genes are TRBV19 and TRBJ1-2; no reliable D call. Germline CDR1 is LNHDA and CDR2 is SQIVND (reference sequence). V was trimmed by 5 bases and J by 4 bases, leaving 8 bases between them. The CDR3 contains 12 residues. CDR3 nucleotide sequence: TGTGCCAGTAGTGCGGACCTCTATGGCTACACCTTC. Its protein product is CASSADLYGYTF.

The chain links TRBV6-5 to TRBJ1-5; D uncertain. With 4 bases removed from V and 4 bases from J, the gap between germline ends came to 14 bases. Germline-derived CDR1 and CDR2 are MNHEY and SVGAGI. The CDR3 is 15 amino acids. The CDR3 loop is CASSSLTVGNQPQHF. The CDR3 region has the DNA TGTGCCAGCAGTTCTTTGACGGTAGGGAATCAGCCCCAGCATTTT.

J is TRBJ2-3 and V is TRBV5-1; TRBD1 matches 9 bases. Germline V gene lookup returns CDR1 SGHRS and CDR2 YFSETQ. With 4 bases clipped from V and 0 bases from J, the junction kept 9 bases outside the gene matches. The CDR3 runs 17 residues. CDR3 amino acids: CASSRTQGARSTDTQYF. The CDR3 region has the DNA TGCGCCAGCAGCAGGACACAGGGGGCTAGGAGCACAGATACGCAGTATTTT. The variable domain in full, with the rest retrieved from reference TRBV5-1 and TRBJ2-3, is KAGVTQTPRYLIKTRGQQVTLSCSPISGHRSVSWYQQTPGQGLQFLFEYFSETQRNKGNFPGRFSGRQFSNSRSEMNVSTLELGDSALYLCASSRTQGARSTDTQYFGPGTRLTVL.

This sequence joins TRBV5-1 and TRBJ2-5; TRBD1 agrees at 8 bases. Germline CDR1 reads SGHRS; CDR2 reads YFSETQ. With 6 bases clipped from V and 7 bases from J, the junction kept 17 bases outside the gene matches. This CDR3 has 16 residues. The CDR3 DNA sequence: TGCGCCAGCACCGCCACGCCTACCGGGACAGGAGGGACCCAGTACTTC. It is translated as CASTATPTGTGGTQYF.

This rearrangement joins TRBV9 to TRBJ2-3, with D maybe TRBD1 (5 bases). From germline, CDR1 is SGDLS and CDR2 YYNGEE. The germline V and J ends were trimmed by 1 base and 8 bases, with 23 bases remaining between them. The CDR3 length is 17 residues. CDR3 in amino acids: CASSVTQGSTLASTQYF. The CDR3 region has the DNA TGTGCCAGCAGCGTAACGCAGGGTTCAACCCTTGCTTCTACGCAGTATTTT.

This clone was detected once. This chain links TRBV19 with TRBJ2-7; no definite D call. From germline, CDR1 is LNHDA and CDR2 SQIVND (reference sequence). Trimming stripped 7 bases from V and 2 bases from J, with 9 bases between. This CDR3 is built from 12 residues. CDR3 region: CASKAGTYEQYF. CDR3 nucleotides: TGTGCCAGTAAAGCAGGAACCTACGAGCAGTACTTC.

The V call is TRBV7-9, the J call TRBJ1-2, with a possible D match to TRBD1 (6 bases). Germline lookup yields CDR1 SEHNR and CDR2 FQNEAQ (reference sequence). V was shortened by 3 bases and J by 6 bases, with 14 bases between the two germline ends. This CDR3 region has 14 residues. The CDR3 is CASSFGTGSDGYTF. The CDR3 DNA reads TGTGCCAGCAGCTTTGGTACAGGGTCTGATGGCTACACCTTC.

DNA for the CDR3: TGTGCCAGCAGAAGACAGAAGAACACTGAAGCTTTCTTT. This translates into CASRRQKNTEAFF. This chain uses TRBV6-5 with TRBJ1-1, with TRBD1 as a possible D gene (5 bases). V was clipped by 6 bases and J by 1 base, with 9 bases between them. The V gene's germline CDR1 is MNHEY and CDR2 SVGAGI. The CDR3 is made up of 13 amino acids.

This clone was recorded once. V usage is TRBV30 and J usage is TRBJ2-4; D gene unclear. From germline, CDR1 is GTSNPN and CDR2 SVGIG (reference sequence). The CDR3 has 13 amino acids. The V and J ends lost 2 bases and 1 base respectively, with 6 bases between them. The CDR3 coding sequence is TGTGCCTGGAGTAGTGACGCCAAAAACATTCAGTACTTC. As protein: CAWSSDAKNIQYF.

This chain joins TRBV28 and TRBJ1-1; 10 bases line up with TRBD1. The CDR3 consists of 14 residues. Germline V gives CDR1 MDHEN, CDR2 SYDVKM. Losses at the gene ends were 7 bases for V and 3 bases for J; bases not matched to a gene: 5. CDR3 residues: CASKEGQGDTEAFF. DNA for the CDR3: TGTGCCAGCAAAGAAGGACAGGGGGACACTGAAGCTTTCTTT. The variable domain in full, completed from reference TRBV28 and TRBJ1-1, reads DVKVTQSSRYLVKRTGEKVFLECVQDMDHENMFWYRQDPGLGLRLIYFSYDVKMKEKGDIPEGYSVSREKKERFSLILESASTNQTSMYLCASKEGQGDTEAFFGQGTRLTVV.

The rearrangement links TRBV5-7 to TRBJ1-2; D not resolved. TRBV5-7 belongs to the ORF category, with a function that is uncertain. This CDR3 has 13 amino acids. With 6 bases removed from V and 8 bases from J, the gap between germline ends came to 17 bases. CDR3 loop: CASTPSGVGGYTF. The CDR3 bases are TGTGCCAGCACCCCCTCCGGGGTTGGAGGCTACACCTTC.

The chain joins TRBV18 to TRBJ2-7; D is tentatively TRBD1 or TRBD2 (5 bases each). The CDR3 totals 16 residues. Trimming pared 0 bases from V and 4 bases from J, leaving 16 bases between. Germline CDR1 reads KGHSH; CDR2 reads LQKENI. CDR3 protein: CASSPPIHTREYEQYF. The CDR3 DNA is TGTGCCAGCTCACCACCGATACATACCAGGGAGTACGAGCAGTACTTC.

This chain joins TRBV6-6 and TRBJ2-5, with D maybe TRBD2 (5 bases). Deletions cut 5 bases from V and 5 bases from J, with 9 bases between. The CDR3 is 12 amino acids. CDR1 is MNHNY, CDR2 SVGAGI, per germline (reference sequence). The CDR3 is CASSITGETQYF. The DNA for the CDR3 is TGTGCCAGCAGTATTACGGGGGAGACCCAGTACTTC.

The chain links TRBV4-1 to TRBJ2-7, with no clear D. This CDR3 has 13 amino acids. Germline V gene sequence: CDR1 MGHRA, CDR2 YSYEKL. The germline V and J ends were trimmed by 1 base and 6 bases, with 10 bases remaining between them. The CDR3, as DNA: TGCGCCAGCAGCCAAGTTGGGGTCCCCGAGCAGTACTTC. Protein product: CASSQVGVPEQYF.

V and J are TRBV30 and TRBJ1-6, with D uncertain. CDR1 and CDR2 (germline): GTSNPN, SVGIG (reference sequence). Trimming took 4 bases from V and 0 from J, leaving 7 bases between them. There are 14 residues in the CDR3. CDR3 amino acids: CAWKVSSYNSPLHF. For the CDR3, the DNA is TGTGCCTGGAAAGTTAGCTCCTATAATTCACCCCTCCACTTT.

The V gene is TRBV10-3, the J gene TRBJ1-3; D not resolved. V gave up 6 bases and J gave up 0 bases, with 3 bases separating them. The CDR3 has 12 residues. CDR1 ENHRY and CDR2 SYGVKD come from the germline V gene. The CDR3 reads CAIRNSGNTIYF. As DNA, the CDR3 is TGTGCCATCAGAAACTCTGGAAACACCATATATTTT.

This chain connects TRBV21-1 to TRBJ1-1; the DNA was not used to check the table's D call, TRBD1. TRBV21-1 is flagged as a pseudogene. This CDR3 comprises 11 residues. The CDR3 loop reads CASSSSGEAFF. In DNA form, the CDR3 reads TGTGCCAGCAGCAGCTCAGGCGAAGCTTTCTTT.

This sequence joins TRBV28 and TRBJ1-5, with TRBD1 matching over 8 bases. Per germline, CDR1 MDHEN and CDR2 SYDVKM. The CDR3 is made up of 14 amino acids. V lost 4 bases and J lost 3; bases outside the gene matches: 2. In nucleotides, the CDR3 is TGTGCCAGCAGTTCGGACAGGGCCAATCAGCCCCAGCATTTT. It yields the protein CASSSDRANQPQHF.

This rearrangement joins TRBV18 to TRBJ2-1; 10 bases align to TRBD2. The CDR3 has 16 residues. The V segment lost 1 base and the J segment 6 bases; nucleotides outside the gene matches: 6. Germline CDR1 and CDR2: KGHSH and LQKENI. The CDR3 DNA is TGTGCCAGCTCACCACTGCAGAGCGGGGGGGCCAATGAGCAGTTCTTC. It specifies CASSPLQSGGANEQFF.

The chain uses TRBV5-1 and TRBJ2-7; weak D call: TRBD2 (5 bases). Germline V lookup: CDR1 SGHRS, CDR2 YFSETQ. This CDR3 spans 14 amino acids. Trimming cost V 5 bases and J 3 bases, with 15 bases left between them. The CDR3 nucleotides read TGCGCCAGCAGTGAGGGCTCAGTTGGCTACGAGCAGTACTTC. Amino acid sequence: CASSEGSVGYEQYF.

The rearrangement links TRBV10-3 to TRBJ2-1; 11 nucleotides agree with TRBD1. Per the germline V gene, CDR1 is ENHRY and CDR2 is SYGVKD. V shed 3 bases and J 9 bases; nucleotides not matched to a gene: 7. There are 15 residues in the CDR3. The CDR3 protein is CAISEGQGAEGEQFF. The CDR3 DNA reads as TGTGCCATCAGTGAAGGACAGGGGGCAGAGGGTGAGCAGTTCTTC.